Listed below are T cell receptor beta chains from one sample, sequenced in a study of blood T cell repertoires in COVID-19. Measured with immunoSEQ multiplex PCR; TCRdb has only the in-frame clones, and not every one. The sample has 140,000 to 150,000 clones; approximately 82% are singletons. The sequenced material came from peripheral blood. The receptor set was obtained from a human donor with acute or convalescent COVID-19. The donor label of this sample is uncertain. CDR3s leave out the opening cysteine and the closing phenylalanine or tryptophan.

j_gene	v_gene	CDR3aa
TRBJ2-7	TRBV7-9	ASSHGTGPYEQY
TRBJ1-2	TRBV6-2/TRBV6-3	ASSYPANYGYT
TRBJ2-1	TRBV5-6	ASSSGGTSGGTGLEQF
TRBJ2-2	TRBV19	ATRRGTTGELF
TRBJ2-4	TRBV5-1	ASSSGTGGAKNIQY
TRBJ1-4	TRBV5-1	ASSLQGPPNEKLF
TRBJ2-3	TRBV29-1	SVESAGQGWDTDTQY
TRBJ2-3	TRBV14	ASSLGLASDTQY
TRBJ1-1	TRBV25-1	ASSELSQQGMNTEAF
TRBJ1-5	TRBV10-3	AIGSPGAAGNQPQH
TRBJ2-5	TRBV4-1	ASSQDGNQMATQY
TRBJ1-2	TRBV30	AWSPGSRGSYGYT
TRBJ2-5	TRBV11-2	ASRLYSETQY
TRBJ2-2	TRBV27	ASSLFSLLSGELF
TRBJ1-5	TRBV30	AWGGTLYGQPQH
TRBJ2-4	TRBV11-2	ASSSRWGVGILSKNIQY
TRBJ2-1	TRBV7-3	ASSLGVGTSSYNEQF
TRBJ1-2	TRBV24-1	ATSDEVGGYT
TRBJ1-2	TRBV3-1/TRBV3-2	ASSQDARARDYGYT
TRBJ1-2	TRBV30	AWAPGGRYGYT